The 9 T cell receptor beta chains listed next were all sequenced from one sample in a study of T cell responses to AZD1222 COVID-19 vaccine. Libraries were prepared by immunoSEQ multiplex PCR; TCRdb keeps only in-frame clonotypes and omits some of them. Of 84,000 or so clones in the sample, around 90% were seen once. Sequenced material: peripheral blood, taken on day 0 of AZD1222 vaccination. These receptor sequences come from an adult in good health.

The rearrangement links TRBV7-9 to TRBJ1-1, with 8 nucleotides matching TRBD1. There are 15 residues in the CDR3. V dropped 5 bases and J dropped 3; count of bases not matched to a gene: 8. Germline V gene lookup returns CDR1 SEHNR and CDR2 FQNEAQ (reference sequence). Written as DNA, the CDR3 is TGTGCCAGCAGCCCTTTTCTGGGACAGGACACTGAAGCTTTCTTT. This encodes CASSPFLGQDTEAFF. The full variable domain, with the rest looked up from reference TRBV7-9 and TRBJ1-1, is DTGVSQNPRHKITKRGQNVTFRCDPISEHNRLYWYRQTLGQGPEFLTYFQNEAQLEKSRLLSDRFSAERPKGSFSTLEIQRTEQGDSAMYLCASSPFLGQDTEAFFGQGTRLTVV.

The rearrangement joins TRBV12-3 or TRBV12-4 to TRBJ2-7, with a weak D call TRBD1 (5 bases). The CDR3 is made up of 13 amino acids. V shed 6 bases and J shed 5 bases, with 14 bases lying between them. The CDR3 DNA is TGTGCCAGCAGAGGGGTTGGGGCCAACGAGCAGTACTTC. This sequence encodes CASRGVGANEQYF.

V usage is TRBV27 and J usage is TRBJ2-1; 9 nucleotides line up with TRBD2. Germline V gene data show CDR1 as MNHEY and CDR2 as SMNVEV (reference sequence). This CDR3 comprises 15 residues. V shed 2 bases and J 9 bases; nucleotides not matched to a gene: 8. The CDR3 DNA is TGTGCCAGCAGTTTACAGGCTAGCGGGGACGGTGAGCAGTTCTTC. It specifies CASSLQASGDGEQFF.

The chain carries TRBV24-1 and TRBJ1-2; no reliable D call. Trimming took 0 bases from V and 2 from J, leaving 6 bases between them. The germline gives CDR1 KGHDR, CDR2 SFDVKD. The CDR3 has 14 residues. The CDR3 protein is CATSDLSGNYGYTF. CDR3 nucleotide sequence: TGTGCCACCAGTGATTTGTCCGGGAACTATGGCTACACCTTC.

V is TRBV2 and J is TRBJ1-5; D not certain. The CDR3 is 15 residues long. Trimming left V 5 bases short and J 0 bases short, with 11 bases between. Looked up from germline, CDR1 is SNHLY and CDR2 is FYNNEI. In DNA, the CDR3 is TGTGCCAGCAGTCCCGGACGGCTTAGCAATCAGCCCCAGCATTTT. It yields the protein CASSPGRLSNQPQHF.

In this sample, this clone turned up a few times. The V and J genes are TRBV29-1 and TRBJ1-6; the match to TRBD1 covers 9 bases. The germline V gene encodes CDR1 SQVTM and CDR2 ANQGSEA. Losses at the gene ends were 6 bases for V and 5 bases for J; bases not matched to a gene: 2. The CDR3 is 13 residues long. The CDR3 nucleotides read TGCAGCGTCCGGGACAGGGATAATTCACCCCTCCACTTT. Protein product: CSVRDRDNSPLHF.

Only a few counts were recorded for this clone. V and J are TRBV19 and TRBJ1-1; D is uncertain. The CDR3 covers 13 residues. The V gene lost 5 bases and the J gene lost 0 bases, with 7 bases spanning the gap. Germline V gives CDR1 LNHDA, CDR2 SQIVND (reference sequence). CDR3 residues: CASSRILNTEAFF. In DNA, the CDR3 is TGTGCCAGTAGTCGCATTTTGAACACTGAAGCTTTCTTT.

The V call is TRBV2, the J call TRBJ2-7; a possible D gene is TRBD1 (5 bases). The CDR3 extends over 13 amino acids. Between the trimmed V and J ends, which lost 7 bases and 6 bases, there was a span of 16 bases. CDR1 and CDR2 (germline): SNHLY, FYNNEI. CDR3 in amino acids: CASNDRGSLEQYF. DNA for the CDR3: TGTGCCAGCAACGATAGGGGAAGCCTCGAGCAGTACTTC.

This chain uses TRBV11-2 with TRBJ2-7; TRBD2 matches at 10 bases. Unmatched junction bases numbered 6, after V lost 0 bases and J lost 1 base. CDR1 is SGHAT, CDR2 FQNNGV, per germline. The CDR3 is made up of 17 amino acids. The CDR3 coding sequence is TGTGCCAGCAGCTTAGATTGGGGACTAGCGTTTTCCTACGAGCAGTACTTC. Translated: CASSLDWGLAFSYEQYF.